One T cell receptor (beta chain) is described in this entry. Its cognate antigen is unknown. V was shortened by 2 bases and J by 7 bases, with 13 bases between the two germline ends. Germline values: CDR1 MRHNA, CDR2 SNTAGT. The CDR3 sequence is 14 residues long. This record belongs to a study of T cell responses to AZD1222 COVID-19 vaccine. The protocol was immunoSEQ multiplex PCR, while the TCRdb copy is restricted to in-frame clones and leaves out a portion. The sample holds about 140,000 clones, about 82% seen once. General study points: Seropositive AZD1222 recipients at baseline numbered only five or six. The donor group comprised mostly white British people and more females; the analysis possibly underestimated clonal diversity.

The chain links TRBV6-4 to TRBJ2-3; possible D gene TRBD2, 6 bases. Sequencing used peripheral blood, obtained 28 days after the second AZD1222 dose. This sequence originates from an adult who received the AZD1222 COVID-19 vaccine. CDR3 residues: CASSDPRDSNTQYF. As DNA, the CDR3 is TGTGCCAGCAGTGACCCGAGGGACTCAAATACGCAGTATTTT.